This T cell receptor beta chain was observed in a study of PD-1 blockade in classical Hodgkin lymphoma. Comments on this clone: Its specificity is unknown.

TCRdb's table, derived via immunoSEQ multiplex PCR, lists solely in-frame clones and lacks some. The table includes roughly 32,000 clones, 82% detected once. The study's findings and limits: There was a significant rise in CD4+ TCR diversity by C4D1, with no such rise for CD8+.

Germline V gene data show CDR1 as MNHEY and CDR2 as SVGAGI. Trimming removed 6 bases from V and 8 bases from J; junction bases left unmatched: 12. The CDR3 is 15 residues long. Every patient was affected by relapse after autologous stem cell transplantation, while exposure to brentuximab vedotin was not uniform. The chain couples TRBV6-5 to TRBJ1-1; TRBD1 aligns across 10 bases. The sequence was obtained from a human donor with classical Hodgkin lymphoma. The sample consisted of peripheral blood mononuclear cells (PBMCs), taken at baseline. The CDR3 DNA sequence: TGTGCCAGCAGCCGACCCCGGGACAGGGGCTCCGAAGCTTTCTTT. Protein sequence: CASSRPRDRGSEAFF.